This T cell receptor (beta chain) was found in a study of patients and donors after allogeneic stem cell transplantation. CDR1 is SGHTA and CDR2 is FQGTGA in the germline V gene. CDR3 size: 15 residues. The germline V and J ends were trimmed by 3 bases and 3 bases, with 12 bases remaining between them. This clonotype has only a few counts. One entry per CDR3 protein, called by TCRdb with MiXCR from the RT-PCR reads. The sample contains about 160,000 distinct CDR3 sequences, about 36% of which appear only once. This TCR was sampled from a human donor who was either an allogeneic HSCT recipient or a stem cell or donor lymphocyte infusion donor (not recorded which). It is not recorded whose cells these are; they may come from a transplant donor. What was sequenced was blood, either unsorted or a sorted T cell fraction (not recorded which). The chain recombines TRBV7-3 with TRBJ1-5, with D uncertain. The CDR3, as DNA: TGTGCCAGCAGCTTCGCCCCACCGGACAATCAGCCCCAGCATTTT. Its protein is CASSFAPPDNQPQHF. Using reference TRBV7-3 and TRBJ1-5 for the parts outside the CDR3, the full variable domain is GAGVSQTPSNKVTEKGKYVELRCDPISGHTALYWYRQSLGQGPEFLIYFQGTGAADDSGLPNDRFFAVRPEGSVSTLKIQRTERGDSAVYLCASSFAPPDNQPQHFGDGTRLSIL.